The present T cell receptor (beta chain) was sequenced within a study of T cell repertoires in cytomegalovirus infection. For the study at large: A matching HLA type, together with CMV infection, was signaled by public TCR beta signatures.

Points from the study as a whole: The ex vivo response was dominated by HLA-C-restricted CMV-specific TCR beta clonotypes.

The germline V gene has CDR1 MNHEY and CDR2 SVGAGI. The V end lost 2 bases, the J end lost 1 base, and 5 bases lay between the germline ends. The CDR3 sequence is 13 residues long. Via MiXCR, TCRdb re-called the reads, giving one row per CDR3 protein. Here the sample spans approximately 1,000,000 distinct CDR3 sequences, around 29% being singletons. The sample holds a few counts of this clonotype. The antigen is not known. The clonotype originates from a human donor in good health (CMV status not recorded). Some clones in this sample may be carry-over from other donors' samples. This sequence joins TRBV6-5 and TRBJ1-2; D remains unclear. Source: cultured CD8+ T cells from PBMCs, taken from culture after CMV antigen stimulation. Here the CDR3 DNA reads TGTGCCAGCAGTTACCGGATTAACTATGGCTACACCTTC. Translation: CASSYRINYGYTF.